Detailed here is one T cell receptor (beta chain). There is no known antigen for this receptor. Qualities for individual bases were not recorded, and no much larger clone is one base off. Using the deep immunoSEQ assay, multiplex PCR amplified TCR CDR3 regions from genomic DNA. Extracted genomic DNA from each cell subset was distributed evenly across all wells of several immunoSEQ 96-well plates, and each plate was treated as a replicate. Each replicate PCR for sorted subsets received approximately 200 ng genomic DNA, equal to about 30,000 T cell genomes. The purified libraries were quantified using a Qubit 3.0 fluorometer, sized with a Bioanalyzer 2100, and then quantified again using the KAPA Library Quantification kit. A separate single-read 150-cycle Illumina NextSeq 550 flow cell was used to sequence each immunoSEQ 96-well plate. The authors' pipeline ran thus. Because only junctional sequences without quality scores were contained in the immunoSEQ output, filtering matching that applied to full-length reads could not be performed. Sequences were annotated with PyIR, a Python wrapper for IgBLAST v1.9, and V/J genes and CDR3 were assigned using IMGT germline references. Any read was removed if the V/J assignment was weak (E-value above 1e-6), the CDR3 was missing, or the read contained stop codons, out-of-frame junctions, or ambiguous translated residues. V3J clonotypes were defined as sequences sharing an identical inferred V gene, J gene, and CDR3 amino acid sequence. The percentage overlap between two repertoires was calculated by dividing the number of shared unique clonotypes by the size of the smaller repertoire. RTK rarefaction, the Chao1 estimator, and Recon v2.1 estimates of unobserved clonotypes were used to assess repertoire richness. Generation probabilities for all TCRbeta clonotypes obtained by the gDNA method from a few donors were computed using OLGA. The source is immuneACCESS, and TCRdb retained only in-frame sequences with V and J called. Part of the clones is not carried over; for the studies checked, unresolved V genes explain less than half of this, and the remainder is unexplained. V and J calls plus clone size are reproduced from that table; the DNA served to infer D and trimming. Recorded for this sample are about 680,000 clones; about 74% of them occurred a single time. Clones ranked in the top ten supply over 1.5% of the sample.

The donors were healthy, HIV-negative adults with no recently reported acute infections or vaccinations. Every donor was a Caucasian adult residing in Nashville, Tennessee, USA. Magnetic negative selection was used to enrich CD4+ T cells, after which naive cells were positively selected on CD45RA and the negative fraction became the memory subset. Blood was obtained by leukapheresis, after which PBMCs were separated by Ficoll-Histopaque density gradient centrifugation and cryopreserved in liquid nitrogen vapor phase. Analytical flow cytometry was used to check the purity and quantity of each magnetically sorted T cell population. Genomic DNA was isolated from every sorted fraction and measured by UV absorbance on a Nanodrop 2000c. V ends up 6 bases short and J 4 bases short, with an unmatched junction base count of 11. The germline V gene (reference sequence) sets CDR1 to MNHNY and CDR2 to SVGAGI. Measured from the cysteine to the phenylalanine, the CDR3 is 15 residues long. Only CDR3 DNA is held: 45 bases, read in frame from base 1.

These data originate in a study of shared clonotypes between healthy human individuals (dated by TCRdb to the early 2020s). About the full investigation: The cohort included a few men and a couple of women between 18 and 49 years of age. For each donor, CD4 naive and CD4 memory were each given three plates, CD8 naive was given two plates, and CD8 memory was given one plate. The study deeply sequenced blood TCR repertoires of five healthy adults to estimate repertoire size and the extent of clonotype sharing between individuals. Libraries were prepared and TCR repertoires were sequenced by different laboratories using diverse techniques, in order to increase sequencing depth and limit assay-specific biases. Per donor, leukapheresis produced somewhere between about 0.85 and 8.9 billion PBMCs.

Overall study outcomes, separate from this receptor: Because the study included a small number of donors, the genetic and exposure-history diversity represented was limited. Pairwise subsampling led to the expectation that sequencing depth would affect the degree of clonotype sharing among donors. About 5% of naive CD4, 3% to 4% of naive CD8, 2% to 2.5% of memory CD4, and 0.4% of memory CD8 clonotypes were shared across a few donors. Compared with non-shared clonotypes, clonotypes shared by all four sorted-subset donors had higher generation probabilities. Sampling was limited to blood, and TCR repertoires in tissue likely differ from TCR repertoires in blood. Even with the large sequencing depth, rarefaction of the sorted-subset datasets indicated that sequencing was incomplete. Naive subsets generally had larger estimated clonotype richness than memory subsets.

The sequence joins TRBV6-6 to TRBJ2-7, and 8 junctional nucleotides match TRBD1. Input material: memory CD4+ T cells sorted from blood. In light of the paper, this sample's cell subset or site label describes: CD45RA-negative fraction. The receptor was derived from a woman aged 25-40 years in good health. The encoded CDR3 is CASSWDRTDGYEQYF. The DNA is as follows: TGTGCCAGCAGCTGGGACAGGACAGATGGGTACGAGCAGTACTTC.